This T cell receptor (beta chain) originates from a study of esophageal squamous cell carcinoma under preoperative chemotherapy. TCRdb independently ran MiXCR on the PCR reads; one entry per CDR3 protein. The repertoire holds around 9,700 distinct CDR3 sequences, with 63% as singletons. V was shortened by 0 bases and J by 9 bases, with 9 bases between the two germline ends. This CDR3 region has 13 residues. The germline CDR1 and CDR2 sequences are MRHNA and SNTAGT. The time point was: after preoperative PTX-NDP chemotherapy. The chain uses TRBV6-4 and TRBJ2-1, with D possibly TRBD2 on 5 matching bases. This sequence was found in a human donor with esophageal squamous cell carcinoma. The donor label of this sample is uncertain. Sampling was done from a patient given preoperative chemotherapy. CDR3: CASSDSEAVEQFF. The CDR3 DNA reads TGTGCCAGCAGTGACTCGGAGGCAGTTGAGCAGTTCTTC.